This T cell receptor beta chain appears in the sequencing data of a study of blood T cell repertoires in COVID-19. Germline CDR1 and CDR2: SGHTA and FQGNSA. The length of the CDR3 is 13 residues. With 5 bases clipped from V and 11 bases from J, the junction kept 9 bases outside the gene matches. The method was immunoSEQ multiplex PCR; TCRdb's version includes in-frame clones alone and lacks a portion of them. The sample consists of about 300,000 clones, roughly 85% of them appearing once. The sequence was collected from a human donor in a cohort sampled during active COVID-19. The sequenced sample was peripheral blood. This rearrangement joins TRBV7-2 to TRBJ1-1; 9 positions agree with TRBD1. CDR3 in DNA: TGTGCCAGCAGCCCACAGGGGGCCGCGGTCGCTTTCTTT. Amino acid sequence: CASSPQGAAVAFF.